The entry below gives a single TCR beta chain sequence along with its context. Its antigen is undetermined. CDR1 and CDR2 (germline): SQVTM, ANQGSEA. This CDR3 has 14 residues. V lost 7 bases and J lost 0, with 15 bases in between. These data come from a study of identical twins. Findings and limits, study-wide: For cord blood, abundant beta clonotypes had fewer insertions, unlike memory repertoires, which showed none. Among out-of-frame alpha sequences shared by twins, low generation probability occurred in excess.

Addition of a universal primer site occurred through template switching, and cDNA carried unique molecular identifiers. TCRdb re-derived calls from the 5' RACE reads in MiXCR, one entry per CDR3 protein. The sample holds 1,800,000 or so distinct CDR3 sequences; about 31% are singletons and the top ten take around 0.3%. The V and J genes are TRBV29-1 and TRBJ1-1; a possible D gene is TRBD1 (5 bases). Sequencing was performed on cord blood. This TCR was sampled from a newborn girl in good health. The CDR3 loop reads CSARTGQLNTEAFF. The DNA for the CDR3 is TGCAGCGCCAGAACCGGACAACTGAACACTGAAGCTTTCTTT.